The 14 T cell receptor beta chains presented below share a single source sample, sequenced in a study of T cells in Graves' hyperthyroidism and ophthalmopathy. TCR beta CDR3 regions were amplified from RNA transcripts. First-round RT-PCR targeting the TCR CDR3 was performed with the HTBI primer set. TCRdb processed the multiplex PCR reads anew with MiXCR; each CDR3 protein has one entry. This sample has 800,000 or so distinct CDR3 sequences, with 35% to 40% found just once. Material for sequencing was blood. The receptors were gathered from a man in his late teens or twenties with Graves' hyperthyroidism.

The chain joins TRBV25-1 to TRBJ1-2; a possible D gene is TRBD1 (6 bases). V was cut by 6 bases and J by 3 bases, with 17 bases left in between. The CDR3 sequence is 15 residues long. Germline V gene data show CDR1 as MGHDK and CDR2 as SYGVNS. The CDR3 DNA follows: TGTGCCAGCAGCCAAGCCACAGGGACCGACTATGGCTACACCTTC. This codes for CASSQATGTDYGYTF.

This clonotype has a handful of counts. The J gene is TRBJ2-5, the V gene TRBV7-2; D is unresolved. Germline CDR1 reads SGHTA; CDR2 reads FQGNSA. This CDR3 comprises 15 residues. Trimming stripped 5 bases from V and 2 bases from J, with 15 bases between. CDR3 nucleotide sequence: TGTGCCAGCAGCCAAGATTCGGCCGTTCAAGAGACCCAGTACTTC. Translating gives CASSQDSAVQETQYF.

This rearrangement joins TRBV28 to TRBJ1-5; no clear D. Per germline, CDR1 MDHEN and CDR2 SYDVKM. V was shortened by 3 bases and J by 0 bases, with 12 bases between the two germline ends. The CDR3 spans 16 residues. The CDR3 reads CASSLLEVTSNQPQHF. CDR3 DNA sequence: TGTGCCAGCAGTTTGTTGGAAGTTACTAGCAATCAGCCCCAGCATTTT.

This clonotype was counted ten times or more. The chain is built from TRBV9 and TRBJ1-1, with TRBD1 as a possible D gene (5 bases). CDR3 length: 13 amino acids. CDR1 is SGDLS and CDR2 is YYNGEE in the germline V gene. The germline V and J ends were trimmed by 3 bases and 4 bases, with 10 bases remaining between them. CDR3 sequence reads: CASSAPGLTEAFF. The CDR3 DNA reads TGTGCCAGCAGCGCACCAGGGCTCACTGAAGCTTTCTTT. Variable domain in full (rest from reference TRBV9 and TRBJ1-1): DSGVTQTPKHLITATGQRVTLRCSPRSGDLSVYWYQQSLDQGLQFLIQYYNGEERAKGNILERFSAQQFPDLHSELNLSSLELGDSALYFCASSAPGLTEAFFGQGTRLTVV.

This clonotype was seen many times. The chain is built from TRBV12-3 or TRBV12-4 and TRBJ2-5; D is ambiguous. CDR3 length equals 13 residues. The ends were cut back, 3 bases at V and 2 bases at J, with 7 bases in the middle. Written as DNA, the CDR3 is TGTGCCAGCAGTTTGTACGAACAAGAGACCCAGTACTTC. Amino acid sequence: CASSLYEQETQYF.

This clonotype was counted between two and nine times. The chain carries TRBV7-2 and TRBJ2-3, with TRBD2 matching over 14 bases. Per the germline V gene, CDR1 is SGHTA and CDR2 is FQGNSA. V was clipped by 5 bases and J by 4 bases; unmatched bases: 5. This CDR3 is built from 16 residues. As DNA, the CDR3 is TGTGCCAGCAGCCAGGGACTAGCGGGAGTTGCAGATACGCAGTATTTT. Translated, it gives CASSQGLAGVADTQYF.

As for this clonotype: The junction differs from germline at one of its ends, possibly a read error. The V and J genes are TRBV6-6 and TRBJ1-2; 7 bases align to TRBD1. The CDR3 length is 16 residues. CDR1 is MNHNY and CDR2 is SVGAGI in the germline V gene (reference sequence). The CDR3: CAISEAGRGKDYGYTF. CDR3 DNA: TGTGCCATCAGTGAGGCCGGCAGGGGGAAGGACTATGGCTACACCTTC.

This rearrangement joins TRBV5-1 to TRBJ1-5, with D perhaps TRBD1 (5 bases). V lost 2 bases, J lost 6 bases, and 21 bases lay in between. Germline V lookup: CDR1 SGHRS, CDR2 YFSETQ. The CDR3 consists of 17 residues. In DNA form, the CDR3 reads TGCGCCAGCAGCTTTCCTTGGGGGGTTCGGGGGGGTCAGCCCCAGCATTTT. Its translation: CASSFPWGVRGGQPQHF.

This clonotype has just a few counts. The chain combines TRBV6-5 with TRBJ2-2; D remains unclear. The CDR3 has 10 residues. Trimming stripped 8 bases from V and 5 bases from J, with 3 bases between. Germline V lookup: CDR1 MNHEY, CDR2 SVGAGI. CDR3 DNA: TGTGCCAGCTGGACCGGGGAGCTGTTTTTT. This sequence encodes CASWTGELFF.

This clonotype was recorded many times. DNA for the CDR3: TGCAGTGCTAGTGGATATACGGGGCTGTTTTTT. Amino acids: CSASGYTGLFF. J is TRBJ2-2 and V is TRBV20-1; D not certain. The V end lost 3 bases, the J end lost 13 bases, and 12 bases lay between the germline ends. Germline V gene sequence: CDR1 DFQATT, CDR2 SNEGSKA (reference sequence). The CDR3 totals 11 residues.

The chain couples TRBV6-6 to TRBJ1-1, with TRBD1 matching over 9 bases. Trimming cost V 2 bases and J 2 bases; bases outside gene matches: 6. Per germline, CDR1 MNHNY and CDR2 SVGAGI (reference sequence). This CDR3 has 16 residues. CDR3 nucleotide sequence: TGTGCCAGCAGTTACCGGGGGACAGGGAGTAACACTGAAGCTTTCTTT. Its translation is CASSYRGTGSNTEAFF.

This clonotype was counted only a few times. This chain joins TRBV6-6 and TRBJ1-2; TRBD1 aligns across 7 bases. The germline gives CDR1 MNHNY, CDR2 SVGAGI (reference sequence). There are 13 residues in the CDR3. J lost 8 bases, V lost 2 bases, and 5 bases had no gene match. The CDR3 region has the DNA TGTGCCAGCAGTTACCAACAGGGGTTGGGCTACACCTTC. Residues: CASSYQQGLGYTF.

The sample holds a few counts of this clonotype. The chain recombines TRBV19 with TRBJ1-5; D is uncertain. Germline loops: CDR1 LNHDA, CDR2 SQIVND (reference sequence). There are 16 residues in the CDR3. V gave up 9 bases and J gave up 0 bases, with 18 bases separating them. CDR3 sequence reads: CASSDRASYSNQPQHF. CDR3 in DNA: TGTGCCAGCAGTGATCGGGCCTCCTATAGCAATCAGCCCCAGCATTTT.

This clonotype was seen a handful of times. J is TRBJ1-1 and V is TRBV24-1, with unresolved D. Between the trimmed V and J ends, which lost 4 bases and 9 bases, there was a span of 8 bases. The CDR3 totals 11 residues. Germline V gene lookup returns CDR1 KGHDR and CDR2 SFDVKD. CDR3 coding DNA: TGTGCCACCAGTGAGGGAAAGAAAGCTTTCTTT. This gives the protein CATSEGKKAFF.